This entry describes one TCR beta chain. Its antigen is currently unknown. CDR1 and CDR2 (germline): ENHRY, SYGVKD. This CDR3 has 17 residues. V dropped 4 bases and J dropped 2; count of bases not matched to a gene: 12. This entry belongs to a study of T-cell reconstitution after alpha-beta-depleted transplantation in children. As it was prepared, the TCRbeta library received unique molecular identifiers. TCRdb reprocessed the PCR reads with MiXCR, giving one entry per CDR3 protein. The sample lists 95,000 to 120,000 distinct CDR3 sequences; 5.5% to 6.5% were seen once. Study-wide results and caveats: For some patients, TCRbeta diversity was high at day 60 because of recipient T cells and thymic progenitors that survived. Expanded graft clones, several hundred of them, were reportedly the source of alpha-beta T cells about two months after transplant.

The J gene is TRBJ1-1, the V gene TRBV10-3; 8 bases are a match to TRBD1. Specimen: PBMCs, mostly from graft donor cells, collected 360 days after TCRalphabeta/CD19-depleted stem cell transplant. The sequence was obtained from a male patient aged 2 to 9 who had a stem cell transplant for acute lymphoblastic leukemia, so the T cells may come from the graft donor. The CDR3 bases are TGTGCCATCAGTGCCCGGACAGGGCCGTCCATAAACACTGAAGCTTTCTTT. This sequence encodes CAISARTGPSINTEAFF.